This T cell receptor (beta chain) was sequenced for a study of CD8 T cells in ankylosing spondylitis. Comment on this clonotype: The antigen remains undetermined.

CDR1 and CDR2 from the germline V gene are DFQATT and SNEGSKA (reference sequence). V shed 0 bases and J shed 3 bases, with 17 bases lying between them. The CDR3 contains 16 residues. Whole-study results and caveats: Reported data indicate significant enrichment of disease-linked clones within matched ankylosing spondylitis synovial fluid. Among TCR beta sequences, a motif of eight highly homologous variants appeared characteristic of ankylosing spondylitis blood.

TCRdb processed the 5' RACE reads anew with MiXCR; each CDR3 protein has one entry. The data show roughly 90,000 distinct CDR3 sequences, roughly 9% seen once. Sequencing was done on a sample of blood, either unsorted or a sorted T cell fraction (not recorded which). J is TRBJ2-5 and V is TRBV20-1; D possibly corresponds to TRBD1 (5 bases). This receptor was obtained from a male donor with ankylosing spondylitis. The CDR3 here is CSARDGARDQKETQYF. The CDR3 coding sequence is TGCAGTGCTAGAGATGGGGCCAGGGATCAGAAAGAGACCCAGTACTTC.